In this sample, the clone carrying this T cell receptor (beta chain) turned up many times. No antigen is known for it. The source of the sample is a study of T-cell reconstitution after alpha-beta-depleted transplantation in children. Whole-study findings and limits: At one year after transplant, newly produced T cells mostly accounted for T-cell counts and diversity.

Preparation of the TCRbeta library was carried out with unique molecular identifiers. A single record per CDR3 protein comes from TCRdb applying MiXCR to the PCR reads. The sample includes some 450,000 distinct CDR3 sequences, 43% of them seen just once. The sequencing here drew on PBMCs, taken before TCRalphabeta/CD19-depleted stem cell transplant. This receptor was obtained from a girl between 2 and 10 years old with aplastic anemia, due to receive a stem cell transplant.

CDR3 in amino acids: CASSVGRDDQPQHF. The CDR3, as DNA: TGTGCCAGCAGCGTAGGTAGGGACGATCAGCCCCAGCATTTT. The chain combines TRBV9 with TRBJ1-5, with D perhaps TRBD1 (5 bases). Trimming removed 0 bases at V and 5 bases at J, with 9 bases between. The CDR3 covers 14 residues. From germline, CDR1 is SGDLS and CDR2 YYNGEE.